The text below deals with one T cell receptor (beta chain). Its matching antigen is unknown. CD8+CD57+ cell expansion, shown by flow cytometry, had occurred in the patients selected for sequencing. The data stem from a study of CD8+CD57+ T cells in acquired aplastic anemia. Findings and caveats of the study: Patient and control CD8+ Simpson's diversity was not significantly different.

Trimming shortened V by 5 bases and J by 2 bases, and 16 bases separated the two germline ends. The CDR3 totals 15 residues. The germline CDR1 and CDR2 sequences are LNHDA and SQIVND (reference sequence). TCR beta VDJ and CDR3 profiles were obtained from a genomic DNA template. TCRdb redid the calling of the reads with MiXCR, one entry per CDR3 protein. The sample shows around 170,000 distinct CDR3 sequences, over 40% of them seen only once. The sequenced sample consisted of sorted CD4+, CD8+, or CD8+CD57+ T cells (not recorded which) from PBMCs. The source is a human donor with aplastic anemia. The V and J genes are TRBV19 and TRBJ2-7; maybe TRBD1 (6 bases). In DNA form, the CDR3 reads TGTGCCAGTAGTCTACGGACAGACCTTCCCTACGAGCAGTACTTC. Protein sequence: CASSLRTDLPYEQYF.